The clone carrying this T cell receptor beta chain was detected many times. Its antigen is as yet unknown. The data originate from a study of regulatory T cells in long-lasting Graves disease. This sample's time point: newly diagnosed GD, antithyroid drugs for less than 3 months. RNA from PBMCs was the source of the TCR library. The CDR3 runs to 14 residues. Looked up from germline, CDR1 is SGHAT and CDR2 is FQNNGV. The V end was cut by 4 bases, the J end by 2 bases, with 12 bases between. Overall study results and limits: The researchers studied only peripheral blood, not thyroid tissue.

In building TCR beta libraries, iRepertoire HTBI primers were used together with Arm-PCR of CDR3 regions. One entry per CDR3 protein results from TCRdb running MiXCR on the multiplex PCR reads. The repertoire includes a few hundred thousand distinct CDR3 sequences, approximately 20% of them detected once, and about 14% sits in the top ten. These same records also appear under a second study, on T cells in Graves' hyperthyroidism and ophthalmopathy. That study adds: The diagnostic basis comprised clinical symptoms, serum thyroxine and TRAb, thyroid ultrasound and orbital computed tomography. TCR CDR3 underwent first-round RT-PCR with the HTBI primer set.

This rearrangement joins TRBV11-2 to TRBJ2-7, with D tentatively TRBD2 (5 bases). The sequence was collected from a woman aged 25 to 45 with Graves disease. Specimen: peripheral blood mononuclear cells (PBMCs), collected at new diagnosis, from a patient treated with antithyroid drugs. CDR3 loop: CASSSSDGTYEQYF. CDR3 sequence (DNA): TGTGCCAGCAGCTCCTCTGACGGGACCTACGAGCAGTACTTC. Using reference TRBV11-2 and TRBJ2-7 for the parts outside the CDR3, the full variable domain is EAGVAQSPRYKIIEKRQSVAFWCNPISGHATLYWYQQILGQGPKLLIQFQNNGVVDDSQLPKDRFSAERLKGVDSTLKIQPAKLEDSAVYLCASSSSDGTYEQYFGPGTRLTVT.